These 4 T cell receptor beta chains were all obtained from the same sample, sequenced in a study of cytomegalovirus exposure and HLA in healthy donors (dated by TCRdb to 2016 to 2017). The library was produced with the immunoSEQ multiplex PCR assay. For the multiplex PCR, a mixture combining 60 forward primers for TCR Vbeta segments and 13 reverse primers for TCR Jbeta segments was used. Sourced from immuneACCESS, this table was stored by TCRdb with only in-frame sequences that have V and J called. A share of the clones is absent; for the studies checked, an unresolved V gene accounts for under half, and the remainder has no known explanation. The sample table contains around 190,000 clones; only one count was recorded for more than 65% of them. In total, the top ten clones hold about 3% of the sample. The sample comprised PBMCs. The receptors come from a man aged 35 to 55 in good health and CMV-seropositive.

This sequence joins TRBV7-6 and TRBJ2-7; perhaps TRBD1 as D (6 bases). The germline V and J ends were trimmed by 2 bases and 6 bases, with 11 bases remaining between them. The CDR3 sequence is 13 residues long. The germline V gene encodes CDR1 SGHVS and CDR2 FNYEAQ. Here the CDR3 reads CASSLLEGVEQYF. CDR3 DNA sequence: TGTGCCAGCAGCTTACTCGAGGGGGTCGAGCAGTACTTC.

The rearrangement joins TRBV28 to TRBJ2-7; TRBD1 aligns across 9 bases. V was clipped by 1 base and J by 4 bases; unmatched bases: 11. This CDR3 has 17 residues. The V gene's germline CDR1 is MDHEN and CDR2 SYDVKM. The CDR3 DNA reads as TGTGCCAGCAGTTTATTGACAGGGGGGTTTGGTGGTTACGAGCAGTACTTC. Its protein is CASSLLTGGFGGYEQYF.

This rearrangement joins TRBV9 to TRBJ2-1, with TRBD1 matching over 7 bases. This CDR3 has 18 residues. V shed 3 bases and J 4 bases; nucleotides not matched to a gene: 16. Germline loops: CDR1 SGDLS, CDR2 YYNGEE. CDR3 bases: TGTGCCAGCAGCGCCGAGGGGGCAGGCAAGCGAGTGTACAATGAGCAGTTCTTC. It is translated as CASSAEGAGKRVYNEQFF.

This clone was seen just once. V usage is TRBV9 and J usage is TRBJ2-2; D ambiguous. The CDR3 extends over 15 amino acids. Germline CDR1 and CDR2: SGDLS and YYNGEE. Trimming took off 0 bases at V and 2 bases at J, with 8 bases between the two ends. The CDR3 here is CASSVDSLNTGELFF. The CDR3 nucleotides read TGTGCCAGCAGCGTAGATTCACTTAACACCGGGGAGCTGTTTTTT.